This TCR beta chain was identified in a study of cytomegalovirus exposure and HLA in healthy donors. At the level of the study: Early released data comprised 80 million to 100 million unique TCRs from HLA-typed donors.

The PCR ran on 60 Vbeta and 13 Jbeta primers. The table came from immunoSEQ multiplex PCR; TCRdb's copy has only in-frame clones and leaves some out. The table includes some 180,000 clones, around four fifths detected once. This CDR3 has 15 residues. Germline values: CDR1 LGHNA, CDR2 YNFKEQ. J gave up 6 bases and V 2 bases, and 4 bases lay outside the gene matches. A word on this clone: Antigen specificity is unknown.

Study results and caveats: Several V segments, TRBV6-2 and TRBV6-3 among them, could not be told apart and were dropped.

This chain uses TRBV4-2 with TRBJ2-1; 10 nucleotides align to TRBD2. The sequencing sample was made of PBMCs. The receptor comes from a man aged 18 to 29 in good health and CMV-seronegative. The DNA for the CDR3 is TGTGCCAGCAGCCAACTAGCGGGAGTGGGCAATGAGCAGTTCTTC. The encoded protein is CASSQLAGVGNEQFF.